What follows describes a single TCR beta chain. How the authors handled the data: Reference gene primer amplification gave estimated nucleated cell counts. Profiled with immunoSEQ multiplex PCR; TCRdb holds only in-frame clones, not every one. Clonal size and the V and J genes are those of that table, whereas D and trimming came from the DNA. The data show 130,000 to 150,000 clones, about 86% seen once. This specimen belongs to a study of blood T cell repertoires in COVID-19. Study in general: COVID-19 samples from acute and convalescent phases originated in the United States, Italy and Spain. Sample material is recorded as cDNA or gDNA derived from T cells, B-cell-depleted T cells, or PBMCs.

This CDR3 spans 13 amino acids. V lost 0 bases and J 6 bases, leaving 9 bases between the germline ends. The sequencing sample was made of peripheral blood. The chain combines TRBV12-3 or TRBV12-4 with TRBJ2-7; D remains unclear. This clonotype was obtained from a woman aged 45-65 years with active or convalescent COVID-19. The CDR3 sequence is CASSLASAFEQYF. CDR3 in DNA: TGTGCCAGCAGTTTAGCCTCAGCGTTCGAGCAGTACTTC.